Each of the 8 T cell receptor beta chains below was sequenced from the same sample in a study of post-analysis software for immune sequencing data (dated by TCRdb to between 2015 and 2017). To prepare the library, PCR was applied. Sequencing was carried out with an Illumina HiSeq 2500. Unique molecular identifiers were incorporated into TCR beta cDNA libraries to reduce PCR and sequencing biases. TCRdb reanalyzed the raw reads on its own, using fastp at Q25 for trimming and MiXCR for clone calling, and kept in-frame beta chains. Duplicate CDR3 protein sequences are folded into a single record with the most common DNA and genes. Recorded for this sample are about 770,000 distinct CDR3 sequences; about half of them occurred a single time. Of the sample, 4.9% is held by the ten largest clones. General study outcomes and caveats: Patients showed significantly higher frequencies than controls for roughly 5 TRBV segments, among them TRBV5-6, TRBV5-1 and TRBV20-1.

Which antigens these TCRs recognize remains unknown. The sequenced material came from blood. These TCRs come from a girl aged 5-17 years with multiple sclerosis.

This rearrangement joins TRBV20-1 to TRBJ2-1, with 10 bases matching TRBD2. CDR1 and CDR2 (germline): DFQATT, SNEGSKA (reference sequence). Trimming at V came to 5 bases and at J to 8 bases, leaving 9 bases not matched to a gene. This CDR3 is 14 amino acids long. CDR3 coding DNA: TGCAGTGCTGGCCCGGCTAGCGGGAGCGATGAGCAGTTCTTC. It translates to CSAGPASGSDEQFF.

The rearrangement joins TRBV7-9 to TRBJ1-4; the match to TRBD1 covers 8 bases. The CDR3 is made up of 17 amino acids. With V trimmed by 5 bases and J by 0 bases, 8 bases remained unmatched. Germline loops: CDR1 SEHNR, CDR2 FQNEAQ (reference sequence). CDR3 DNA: TGTGCCAGCAGCATTGGACAGGGCGGGGCAACTAATGAAAAACTGTTTTTT. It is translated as CASSIGQGGATNEKLFF.

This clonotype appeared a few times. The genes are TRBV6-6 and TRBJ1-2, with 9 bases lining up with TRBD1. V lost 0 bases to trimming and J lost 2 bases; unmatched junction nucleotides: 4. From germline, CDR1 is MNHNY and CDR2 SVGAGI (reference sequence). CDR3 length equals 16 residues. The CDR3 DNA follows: TGTGCCAGCAGTTACTCTCCGGGACAGGGAAACTATGGCTACACCTTC. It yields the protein CASSYSPGQGNYGYTF.

The CDR3 DNA follows: TGCGCCAGCAGCCAGGCACAAGATGAGCAGTTCTTC. The encoded protein is CASSQAQDEQFF. The chain is built from TRBV4-1 and TRBJ2-1; D remains ambiguous. Trimming pared 3 bases from V and 8 bases from J, leaving 8 bases between. CDR3 length: 12 amino acids. Germline loops: CDR1 MGHRA, CDR2 YSYEKL.

CDR3 nucleotide sequence: TGTGCCAGCAGTTCCCCGTTGACTAGCGGGATCTTAAACGAGCAGTACTTC. Translation: CASSSPLTSGILNEQYF. This rearrangement joins TRBV12-3 or TRBV12-4 to TRBJ2-7, with 11 positions matching TRBD2. Losses at the gene ends were 4 bases for V and 5 bases for J; bases not matched to a gene: 13. The CDR3 runs to 17 residues.

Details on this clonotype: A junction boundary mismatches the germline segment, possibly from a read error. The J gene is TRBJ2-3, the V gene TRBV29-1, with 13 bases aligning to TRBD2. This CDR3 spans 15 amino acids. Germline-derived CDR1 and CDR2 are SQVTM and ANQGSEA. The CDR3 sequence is CSLSGLAGRTDAQYF. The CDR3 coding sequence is TGCAGCCTTTCGGGACTAGCGGGAAGGACAGATGCGCAGTATTTT.

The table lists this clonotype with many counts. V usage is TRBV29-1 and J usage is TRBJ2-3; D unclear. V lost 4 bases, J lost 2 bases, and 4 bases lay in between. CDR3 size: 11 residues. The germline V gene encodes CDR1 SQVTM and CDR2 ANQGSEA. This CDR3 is CSVVFTDTQYF. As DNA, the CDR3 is TGCAGCGTTGTCTTCACAGATACGCAGTATTTT.

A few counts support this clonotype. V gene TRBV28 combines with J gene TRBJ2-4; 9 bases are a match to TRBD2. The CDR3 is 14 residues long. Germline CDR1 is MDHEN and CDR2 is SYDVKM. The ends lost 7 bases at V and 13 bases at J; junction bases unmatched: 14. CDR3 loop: CASTTPSGIKEQYF. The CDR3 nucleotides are TGTGCCAGCACCACCCCTAGCGGGATAAAAGAGCAGTACTTC.